This TCR beta chain emerged from a study of regulatory T cells in long-lasting Graves disease. V was trimmed by 0 bases and J by 11 bases, leaving 19 bases between them. Germline CDR1 and CDR2: LNHNV and YYDKDF (reference sequence). The CDR3 has 15 residues. This clonotype was counted ten times or more. The time point here: persistent/refractory GD, antithyroid drugs over 5 years with positive TRAb. There was RNA extracted from PBMCs, and the TCR library was made from it. Building of the TCR beta libraries involved iRepertoire HTBI primers and Arm-PCR of CDR3 regions. TCRdb reprocessed the multiplex PCR reads via MiXCR and lists one record per CDR3 protein. In the table there are roughly 450,000 distinct CDR3 sequences, about 20% of which are singletons.

This TCR derives from a female donor with Graves disease. The sequenced sample was peripheral blood mononuclear cells (PBMCs), obtained when the disease was refractory, from a patient treated with antithyroid drugs. This chain uses TRBV15 with TRBJ1-1; D is unresolved. CDR3 sequence (DNA): TGTGCCACCAGCAGAGATTTACTACGTGCCCGGGCTGCTTTCTTT. It translates to CATSRDLLRARAAFF.